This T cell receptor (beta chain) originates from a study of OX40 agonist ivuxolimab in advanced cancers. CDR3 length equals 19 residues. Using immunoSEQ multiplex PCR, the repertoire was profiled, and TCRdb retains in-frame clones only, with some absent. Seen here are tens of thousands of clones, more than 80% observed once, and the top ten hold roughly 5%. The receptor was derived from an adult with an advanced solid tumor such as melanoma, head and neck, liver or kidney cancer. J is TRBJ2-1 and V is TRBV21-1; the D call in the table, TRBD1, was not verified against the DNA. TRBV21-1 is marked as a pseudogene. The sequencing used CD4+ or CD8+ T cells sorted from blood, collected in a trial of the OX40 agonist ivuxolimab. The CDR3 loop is CASSKARNRHGQKSNEQFF. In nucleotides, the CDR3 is TGTGCCAGCAGCAAAGCAAGGAACAGGCATGGGCAAAAGTCCAATGAGCAGTTCTTC.